The 9 T cell receptor beta chains presented below share a single source sample, sequenced in a study of shared clonotypes between healthy human individuals. Naive CD8 cells lacked CD45RO and underwent positive selection for CCR7, leaving out terminally differentiated effector memory CD45RA+ cells. TCRdb's table, derived via immunoSEQ multiplex PCR, lists solely in-frame clones and lacks some. Here the sample spans hundreds of thousands of clones, roughly 98% being singletons. Sequencing was done on a sample of naive CD8+ T cells sorted from blood. These receptors all come from a man younger than 45 in good health.

This clone was observed a single time. As DNA, the CDR3 is TGTGCCTGGAGTGTCCTCCACAATGAGCAGTTCTTC. Amino acid sequence: CAWSVLHNEQFF. The V call is TRBV30, the J call TRBJ2-1, with no clear D. This CDR3 has 12 amino acids. V shed 0 bases and J shed 5 bases, with 5 bases lying between them. Germline CDR1 reads GTSNPN; CDR2 reads SVGIG (reference sequence). Variable domain in full (rest from reference TRBV30 and TRBJ2-1): SQTIHQWPATLVQPVGSPLSLECTVEGTSNPNLYWYRQAAGRGLQLLFYSVGIGQISSEVPQNLSASRPQDRQFILSSKKLLLSDSGFYLCAWSVLHNEQFFGPGTRLTVL.

The chain links TRBV29-1 to TRBJ2-2; D possibly corresponds to TRBD2 (5 bases). Germline V gives CDR1 SQVTM, CDR2 ANQGSEA. V was shortened by 6 bases and J by 2 bases, with 13 bases between the two germline ends. This CDR3 is built from 14 residues. CDR3 sequence: CSVFTSSNTGELFF. CDR3 coding DNA: TGCAGCGTCTTCACTAGTAGTAACACCGGGGAGCTGTTTTTT.

The chain links TRBV5-1 to TRBJ2-7, with D maybe TRBD1 (5 bases). V lost 0 bases and J lost 6, with 13 bases in between. The CDR3 spans 14 residues. Germline loops: CDR1 SGHRS, CDR2 YFSETQ. The CDR3 bases are TGCGCCAGCAGCTTGGGGACAATGCCTGGCGAGCAGTACTTC. Residues: CASSLGTMPGEQYF. Filled out from reference TRBV5-1 and TRBJ2-7, the complete variable domain reads KAGVTQTPRYLIKTRGQQVTLSCSPISGHRSVSWYQQTPGQGLQFLFEYFSETQRNKGNFPGRFSGRQFSNSRSEMNVSTLELGDSALYLCASSLGTMPGEQYFGPGTRLTVT.

As to this clone: Within the sample, other DNA sequences also encode this same CDR3. The chain couples TRBV27 to TRBJ2-5; the D gene is possibly TRBD2 (6 bases). This CDR3 region has 14 residues. The germline V gene encodes CDR1 MNHEY and CDR2 SMNVEV (reference sequence). The V and J ends lost 1 base and 4 bases respectively, with 10 bases between them. CDR3 DNA sequence: TGTGCCAGCAGTTTATTGGGGGGTGGAGAGACCCAGTACTTC. Its translation: CASSLLGGGETQYF.

The chain links TRBV27 to TRBJ2-7, with 9 positions matching TRBD1. V dropped 4 bases and J dropped 3; count of bases not matched to a gene: 4. This CDR3 comprises 14 residues. Germline V gene sequence: CDR1 MNHEY, CDR2 SMNVEV (reference sequence). CDR3 region: CASSSWGQGYEQYF. CDR3 DNA: TGTGCCAGCAGTTCCTGGGGACAGGGCTACGAGCAGTACTTC.

The V and J genes are TRBV11-2 and TRBJ1-1, with TRBD1 matching 8 bases. After removal of 1 base from V and 7 bases from J, the junction contained 8 bases not matched to a gene. Looked up from germline, CDR1 is SGHAT and CDR2 is FQNNGV. This CDR3 spans 15 amino acids. The CDR3 sequence: CASSLAPGRGREAFF. The CDR3 DNA sequence: TGTGCCAGCAGCTTAGCCCCGGGCAGGGGGCGTGAAGCTTTCTTT.

The rearrangement links TRBV6-4 to TRBJ2-3; D may be TRBD1 or TRBD2 (5 bases each). The V end lost 0 bases, the J end lost 9 bases, and 13 bases lay between the germline ends. Germline assignment: CDR1 MRHNA and CDR2 SNTAGT. CDR3 length: 14 amino acids. CDR3 protein: CASSDSVYRGTQYF. The CDR3 DNA sequence: TGTGCCAGCAGTGACTCTGTATATCGGGGCACGCAGTATTTT.

J is TRBJ1-4 and V is TRBV4-1; no reliable D call. Germline CDR1 is MGHRA and CDR2 is YSYEKL. Trimming removed 1 base from V and 8 bases from J, with 5 bases in between. There are 12 residues in the CDR3. The CDR3 protein is CASSQGGEKLFF. The CDR3 nucleotides are TGCGCCAGCAGCCAAGGTGGCGAAAAACTGTTTTTT.

This chain joins TRBV9 and TRBJ1-5; D uncertain. Germline V gives CDR1 SGDLS, CDR2 YYNGEE. Trimming removed 0 bases at V and 4 bases at J, with 11 bases between. The CDR3 contains 15 residues. CDR3 loop: CASSVGDMLNQPQHF. CDR3 DNA sequence: TGTGCCAGCAGCGTAGGAGACATGCTTAATCAGCCCCAGCATTTT.